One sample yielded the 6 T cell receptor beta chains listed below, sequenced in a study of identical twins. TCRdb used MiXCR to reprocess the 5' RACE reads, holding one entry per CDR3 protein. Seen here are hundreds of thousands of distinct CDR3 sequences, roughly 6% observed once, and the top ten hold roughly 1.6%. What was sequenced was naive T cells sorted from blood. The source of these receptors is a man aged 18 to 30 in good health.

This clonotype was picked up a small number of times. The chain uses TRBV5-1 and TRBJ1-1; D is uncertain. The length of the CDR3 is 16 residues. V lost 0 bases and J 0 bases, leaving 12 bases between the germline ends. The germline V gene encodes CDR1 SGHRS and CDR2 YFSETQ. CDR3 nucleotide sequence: TGCGCCAGCAGCTTGGAACAGACCAGACTGAACACTGAAGCTTTCTTT. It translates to CASSLEQTRLNTEAFF. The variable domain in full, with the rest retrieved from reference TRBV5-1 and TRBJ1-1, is KAGVTQTPRYLIKTRGQQVTLSCSPISGHRSVSWYQQTPGQGLQFLFEYFSETQRNKGNFPGRFSGRQFSNSRSEMNVSTLELGDSALYLCASSLEQTRLNTEAFFGQGTRLTVV.

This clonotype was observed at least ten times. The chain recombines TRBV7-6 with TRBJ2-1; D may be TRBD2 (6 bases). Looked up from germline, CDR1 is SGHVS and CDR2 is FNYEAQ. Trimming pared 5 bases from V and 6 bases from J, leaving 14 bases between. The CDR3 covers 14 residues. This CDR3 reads CASSRVGGSNEQFF. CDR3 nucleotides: TGTGCCAGCAGCCGGGTCGGGGGAAGCAATGAGCAGTTCTTC.

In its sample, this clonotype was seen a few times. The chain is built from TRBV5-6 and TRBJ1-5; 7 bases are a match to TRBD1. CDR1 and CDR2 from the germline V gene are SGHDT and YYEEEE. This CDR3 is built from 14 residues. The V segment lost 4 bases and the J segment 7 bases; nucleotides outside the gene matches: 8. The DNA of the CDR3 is TGTGCCAGCAGCGCGACAGGGTCCCCCCAGCCCCAGCATTTT. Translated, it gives CASSATGSPQPQHF.

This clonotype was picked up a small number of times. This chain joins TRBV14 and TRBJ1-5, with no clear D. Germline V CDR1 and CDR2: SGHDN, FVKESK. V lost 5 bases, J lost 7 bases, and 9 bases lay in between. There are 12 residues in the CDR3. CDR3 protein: CASSVGWQPQHF. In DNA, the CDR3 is TGTGCCAGCAGCGTTGGGTGGCAGCCCCAGCATTTT. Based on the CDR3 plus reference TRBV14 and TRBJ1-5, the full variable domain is EAGVTQFPSHSVIEKGQTVTLRCDPISGHDNLYWYRRVMGKEIKFLLHFVKESKQDESGMPNNRFLAERTGGTYSTLKVQPAELEDSGVYFCASSVGWQPQHFGDGTRLSIL.

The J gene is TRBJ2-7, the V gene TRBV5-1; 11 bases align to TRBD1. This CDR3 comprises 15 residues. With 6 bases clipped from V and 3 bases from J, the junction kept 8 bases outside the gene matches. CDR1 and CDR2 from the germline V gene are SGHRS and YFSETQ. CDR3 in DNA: TGCGCCAGCAATCCCGGGACAGGGGGGTTCTACGAGCAGTACGTC. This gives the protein CASNPGTGGFYEQYV.

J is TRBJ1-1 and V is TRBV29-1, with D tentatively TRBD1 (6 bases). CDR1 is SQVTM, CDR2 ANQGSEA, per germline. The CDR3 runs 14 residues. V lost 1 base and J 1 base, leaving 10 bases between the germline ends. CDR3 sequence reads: CSVEGRGQNTEAFF. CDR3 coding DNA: TGCAGCGTTGAAGGTCGGGGGCAGAACACTGAAGCTTTCTTT.